Following are 9 T cell receptor beta chains from one sample sequenced in a study of T cells in Graves' hyperthyroidism and ophthalmopathy. Template material for amplifying TCR beta CDR3 regions consisted of RNA transcripts. TCR CDR3 regions were first amplified by RT-PCR with HTBI primers. TCRdb reprocessed the multiplex PCR reads via MiXCR and lists one record per CDR3 protein. The sample lists 490,000 or so distinct CDR3 sequences, about 20% occurring once. The sample was blood. The receptor source for this set is a middle-aged man with Graves' ophthalmopathy.

The chain recombines TRBV10-2 with TRBJ2-1; tentatively, D is TRBD2 (6 bases). Germline-derived CDR1 and CDR2 are WSHSY and SAAADI. Trimming took 8 bases from V and 4 from J, leaving 21 bases between them. The CDR3 spans 16 residues. The CDR3 is CASSRSLANLYNEQFF. For the CDR3, the DNA is TGCGCCAGCTCCAGATCACTAGCTAATCTTTACAATGAGCAGTTCTTC.

The chain recombines TRBV6-5 with TRBJ2-1; D unresolved. V dropped 4 bases and J dropped 4 bases, with 14 bases sitting between them. The CDR3 length is 15 residues. The V gene's germline CDR1 is MNHEY and CDR2 SVGAGI. CDR3: CASSFYLGDYNEQFF. For the CDR3, the DNA is TGTGCCAGCAGTTTTTACCTTGGCGATTACAATGAGCAGTTCTTC.

The rearrangement links TRBV7-3 to TRBJ1-1, with D possibly TRBD1 on 6 matching bases. There are 14 residues in the CDR3. The V gene's germline CDR1 is SGHTA and CDR2 FQGTGA. V lost 6 bases and J 5 bases, leaving 16 bases between the germline ends. The CDR3 region has the DNA TGTGCCAGCAGTAATCAGGGGTTCGGGACTGAAGCTTTCTTT. Protein product: CASSNQGFGTEAFF.

This clonotype was recorded at least ten times. The CDR3 sequence is CASSDRVEAFF. CDR3 DNA sequence: TGTGCCAGCAGCGACCGGGTCGAAGCTTTCTTT. The chain links TRBV7-2 to TRBJ1-1; D is undetermined. CDR1 is SGHTA and CDR2 is FQGNSA in the germline V gene. Trimming pared 5 bases from V and 8 bases from J, leaving 9 bases between. The CDR3 sequence is 11 residues long.

This clonotype was observed a few times. The chain carries TRBV6-2 or TRBV6-3 and TRBJ2-7; D gene ambiguous. Between the trimmed V and J ends, which lost 2 bases and 3 bases, there was a span of 17 bases. CDR1 and CDR2 (germline): MNHEY, SVGEGT. The CDR3 has 16 amino acids. CDR3 sequence: CASSYPHFDGDYEQYF. The DNA for the CDR3 is TGTGCCAGCAGTTACCCCCATTTTGATGGAGACTACGAGCAGTACTTC.

This clonotype turned up a few times. This rearrangement joins TRBV10-3 to TRBJ2-5; TRBD2 matches 8 bases. Germline trimming cut 7 bases from V and 2 bases from J; bases unmatched to any gene: 12. The CDR3 totals 16 residues. CDR1 is ENHRY and CDR2 is SYGVKD in the germline V gene. CDR3 loop: CAIKGGSSGDQETQYF. Here the CDR3 DNA reads TGTGCCATCAAAGGAGGGAGTAGCGGGGATCAAGAGACCCAGTACTTC.

This clonotype showed up just a few times. The chain employs TRBV12-3 or TRBV12-4 and TRBJ2-3; TRBD2 matches 7 bases. This CDR3 comprises 15 residues. J lost 0 bases, V lost 4 bases, and 4 bases had no gene match. CDR3 in amino acids: CASSSLAASTDTQYF. CDR3 bases: TGTGCCAGCAGTTCTCTAGCGGCTAGCACAGATACGCAGTATTTT.

At least ten counts were recorded for this clonotype. This rearrangement joins TRBV3-1 to TRBJ2-5; possible D gene TRBD2, 6 bases. Germline values: CDR1 LGHDT, CDR2 YNNKEL (reference sequence). The V and J ends lost 4 bases and 4 bases respectively, with 19 bases between them. This CDR3 comprises 16 residues. The DNA for the CDR3 is TGTGCCAGCAGCCGGAATCTGGGGGGAAAAGGAGAGACCCAGTACTTC. This gives the protein CASSRNLGGKGETQYF.

This clonotype was recorded at least ten times. One junction end does not reproduce the germline sequence, and a read error may be involved. V gene TRBV11-2 combines with J gene TRBJ2-2; D remains ambiguous. The CDR3 is 15 amino acids. The germline V gene encodes CDR1 SGHAT and CDR2 FQNNGV. The CDR3 is CASSLVETKTGELFF. The CDR3 DNA follows: TGTGCCAGCAGCTTAGTCGAGACGAAAACCGGGGAGCTGTTTTTT.